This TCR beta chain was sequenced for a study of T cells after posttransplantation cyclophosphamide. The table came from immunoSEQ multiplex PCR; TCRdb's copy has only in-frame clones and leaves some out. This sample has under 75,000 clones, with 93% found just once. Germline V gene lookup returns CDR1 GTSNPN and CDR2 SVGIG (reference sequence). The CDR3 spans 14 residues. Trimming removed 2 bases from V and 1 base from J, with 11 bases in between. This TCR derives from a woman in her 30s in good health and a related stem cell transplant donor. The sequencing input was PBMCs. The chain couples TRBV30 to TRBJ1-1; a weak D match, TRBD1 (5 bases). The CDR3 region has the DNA TGTGCCTGGAGTTTAAGACAGTGGAACACTGAAGCTTTCTTT. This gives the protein CAWSLRQWNTEAFF.